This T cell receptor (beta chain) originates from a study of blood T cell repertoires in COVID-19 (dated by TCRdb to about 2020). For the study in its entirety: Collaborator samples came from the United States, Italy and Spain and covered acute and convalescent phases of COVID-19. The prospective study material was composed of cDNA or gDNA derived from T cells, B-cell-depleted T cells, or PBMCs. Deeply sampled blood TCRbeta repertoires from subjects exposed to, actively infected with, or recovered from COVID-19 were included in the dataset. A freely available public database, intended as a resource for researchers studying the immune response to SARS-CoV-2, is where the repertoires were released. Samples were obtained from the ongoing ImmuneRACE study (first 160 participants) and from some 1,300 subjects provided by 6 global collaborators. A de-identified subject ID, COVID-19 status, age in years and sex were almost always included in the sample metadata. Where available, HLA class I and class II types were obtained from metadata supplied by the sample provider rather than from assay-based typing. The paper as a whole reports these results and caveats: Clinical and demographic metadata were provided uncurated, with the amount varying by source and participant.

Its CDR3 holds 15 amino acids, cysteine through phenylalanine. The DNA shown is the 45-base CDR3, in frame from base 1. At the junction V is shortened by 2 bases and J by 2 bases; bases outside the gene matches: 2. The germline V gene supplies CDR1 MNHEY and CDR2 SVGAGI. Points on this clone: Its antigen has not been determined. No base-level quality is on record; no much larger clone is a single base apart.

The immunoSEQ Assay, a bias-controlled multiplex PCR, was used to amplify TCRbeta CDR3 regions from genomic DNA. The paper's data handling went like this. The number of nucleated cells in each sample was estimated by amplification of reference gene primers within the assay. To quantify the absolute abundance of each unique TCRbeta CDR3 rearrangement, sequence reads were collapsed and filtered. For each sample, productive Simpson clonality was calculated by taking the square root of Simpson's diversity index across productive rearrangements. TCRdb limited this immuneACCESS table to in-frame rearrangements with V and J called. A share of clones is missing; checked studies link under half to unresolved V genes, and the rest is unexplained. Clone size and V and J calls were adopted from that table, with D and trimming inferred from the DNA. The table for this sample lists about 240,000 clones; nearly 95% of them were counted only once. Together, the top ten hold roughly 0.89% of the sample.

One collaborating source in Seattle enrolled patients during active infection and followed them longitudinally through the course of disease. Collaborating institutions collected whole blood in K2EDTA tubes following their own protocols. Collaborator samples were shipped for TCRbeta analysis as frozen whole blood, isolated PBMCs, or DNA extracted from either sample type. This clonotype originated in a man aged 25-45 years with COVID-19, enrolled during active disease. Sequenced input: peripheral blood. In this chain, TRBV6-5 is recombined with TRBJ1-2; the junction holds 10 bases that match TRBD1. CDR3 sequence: CASSYGQGGNYGYTF. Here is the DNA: TGTGCCAGCAGTTACGGACAGGGGGGCAACTATGGCTACACCTTC.